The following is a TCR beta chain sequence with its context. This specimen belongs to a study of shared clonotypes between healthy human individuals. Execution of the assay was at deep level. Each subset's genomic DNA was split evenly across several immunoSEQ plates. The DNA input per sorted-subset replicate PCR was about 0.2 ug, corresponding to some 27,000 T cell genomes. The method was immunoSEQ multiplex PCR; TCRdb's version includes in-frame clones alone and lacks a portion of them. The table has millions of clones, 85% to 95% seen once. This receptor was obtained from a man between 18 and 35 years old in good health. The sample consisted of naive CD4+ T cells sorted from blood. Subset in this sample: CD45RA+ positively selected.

For the CDR3, the DNA is TGTGCCAGCACCCTTGACAGAAATCAGCCCCAGCATTTT. This codes for CASTLDRNQPQHF. The chain recombines TRBV28 with TRBJ1-5; tentatively, D is TRBD1 (5 bases). Germline V gives CDR1 MDHEN, CDR2 SYDVKM. Between the trimmed V and J ends, which lost 7 bases and 4 bases, there was a span of 11 bases. The CDR3 contains 13 residues.